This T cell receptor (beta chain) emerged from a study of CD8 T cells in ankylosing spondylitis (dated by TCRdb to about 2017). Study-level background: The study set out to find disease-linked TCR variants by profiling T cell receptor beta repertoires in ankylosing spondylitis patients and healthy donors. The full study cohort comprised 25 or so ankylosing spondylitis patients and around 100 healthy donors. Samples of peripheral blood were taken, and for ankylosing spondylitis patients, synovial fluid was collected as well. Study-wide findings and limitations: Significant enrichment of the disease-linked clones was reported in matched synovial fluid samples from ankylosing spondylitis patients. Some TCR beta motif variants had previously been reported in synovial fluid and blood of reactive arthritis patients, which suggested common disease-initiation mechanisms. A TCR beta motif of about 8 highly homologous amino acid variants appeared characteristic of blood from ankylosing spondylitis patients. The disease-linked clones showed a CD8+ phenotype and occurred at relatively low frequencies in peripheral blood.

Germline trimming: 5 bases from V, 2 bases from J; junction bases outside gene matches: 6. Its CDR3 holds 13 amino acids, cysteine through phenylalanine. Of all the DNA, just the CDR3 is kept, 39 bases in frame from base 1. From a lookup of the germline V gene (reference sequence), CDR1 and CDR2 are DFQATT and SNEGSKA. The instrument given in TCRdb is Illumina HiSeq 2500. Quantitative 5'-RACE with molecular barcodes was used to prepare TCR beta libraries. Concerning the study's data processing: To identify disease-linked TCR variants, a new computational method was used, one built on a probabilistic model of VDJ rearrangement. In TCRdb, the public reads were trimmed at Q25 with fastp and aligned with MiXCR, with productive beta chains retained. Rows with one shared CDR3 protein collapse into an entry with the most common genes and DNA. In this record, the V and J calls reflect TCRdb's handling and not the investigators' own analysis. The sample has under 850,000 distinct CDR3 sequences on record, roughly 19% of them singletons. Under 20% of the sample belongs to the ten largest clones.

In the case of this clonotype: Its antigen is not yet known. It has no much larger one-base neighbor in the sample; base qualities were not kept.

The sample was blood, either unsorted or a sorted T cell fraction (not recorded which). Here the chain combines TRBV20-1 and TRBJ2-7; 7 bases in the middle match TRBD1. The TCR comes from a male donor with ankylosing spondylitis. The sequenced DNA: TGCAGTGCTTCTTACAGGGGCCCCTACGAGCAGTACTTC. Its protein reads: CSASYRGPYEQYF.